This T cell receptor beta chain comes out of a study of blood T cell repertoires in COVID-19. Study-level background: The cDNA or gDNA used as material had been derived from T cells, B-cell-depleted T cells, or PBMCs.

The CDR3 has 17 amino acids. V dropped 4 bases and J dropped 0 bases, with 16 bases sitting between them. Germline CDR1 SNHLY, CDR2 FYNNEI. The count of this clone is one. It was during active infection that Seattle patients were enrolled and then longitudinally followed. Per the original data handling: Reference gene primer amplification gave estimated nucleated cell counts. Generated by immunoSEQ multiplex PCR, the TCRdb table keeps only in-frame clones and is missing some. The D gene and trimming were derived from the DNA, and the V and J assignments and clone size from that table. The sample comprises tens of thousands of clones, roughly 89% of which are singletons, and approximately 6% rests with the top ten.

Sequencing was carried out using peripheral blood. This sequence joins TRBV2 and TRBJ1-5; D gene uncertain. The clonotype comes from a woman aged 60 to 75 with COVID-19, enrolled during active disease. The CDR3 loop reads CASSVHMFSYSNQPQHF. The CDR3, as DNA: TGTGCCAGCAGTGTACACATGTTCTCGTATAGCAATCAGCCCCAGCATTTT.